This entry is about one T cell receptor (beta chain). The data stem from a study of blood T cell repertoires in COVID-19. Per the authors' pipeline: The authors estimated nucleated cell counts from reference gene primer amplification. Here immunoSEQ multiplex PCR was the method, and the copy in TCRdb shows in-frame clones only, minus some. D and trimming were read from the DNA, whereas the V and J calls and clone size are those reported in that table. The sample lists a few hundred thousand clones, around 90% seen once, with around 4.4% in the top ten. This TCR came from a woman aged 18-29 years with acute COVID-19. Sequencing was done on a sample of PBMCs or T cells enriched from blood (not recorded which).

CDR3 region: CASRRDRQNTEAFF. Written as DNA, the CDR3 is TGCGCCAGTAGGAGGGACAGACAAAACACTGAAGCTTTCTTT. The rearrangement links TRBV5-1 to TRBJ1-1, with 7 bases matching TRBD1. J was trimmed by 2 bases and V by 8 bases; bases with no gene match: 9. There are 14 residues in the CDR3. Germline V gene data show CDR1 as SGHRS and CDR2 as YFSETQ.